This paragraph reports one T cell receptor (beta chain). Produced via immunoSEQ multiplex PCR; TCRdb's table is partial and in-frame only. The sample holds about 270,000 clones, about 89% seen once. The sample comes from a study of blood T cell repertoires in COVID-19. Overall study: Nucleic acid was either cDNA or gDNA, and it came from T cells, B-cell-depleted T cells, or PBMCs.

The V gene end was trimmed by 4 bases and the J gene end by 1 base; junction bases not matched to a gene: 8. The CDR3 is 16 amino acids. Germline-derived CDR1 and CDR2 are MNHNS and SASEGT. The source is a man in his forties or fifties with active or convalescent COVID-19. Sequenced material: peripheral blood. V is TRBV6-1 and J is TRBJ2-3; 7 bases map to TRBD1. The chain's CDR3 is CASSATGAGGTDTQYF. DNA of the CDR3: TGTGCCAGCAGTGCTACAGGGGCAGGTGGCACAGATACGCAGTATTTT.